These 23 T cell receptor beta chains were sequenced from one sample in a study of blood T cell repertoires in COVID-19. Libraries were prepared by immunoSEQ multiplex PCR; TCRdb keeps only in-frame clonotypes and omits some of them. The sample has about 240,000 clones, 82% seen once. Sequences were obtained from peripheral blood. All receptors come from a woman older than 75 with COVID-19, enrolled during active disease.

The chain has TRBV27 and TRBJ1-6; the D gene is possibly TRBD1 (5 bases). The germline V gene has CDR1 MNHEY and CDR2 SMNVEV (reference sequence). V lost 4 bases, J lost 10 bases, and 17 bases lay in between. The CDR3 contains 15 residues. The DNA of the CDR3 is TGTGCCAGCAGTTCACCACAGGTTTCGCGCTCACCCCTCCACTTT. Translation: CASSSPQVSRSPLHF.

The CDR3 loop is CASSILPRGTYNEQFF. Here the CDR3 DNA reads TGTGCCAGTAGTATCCTCCCCCGCGGAACCTACAATGAGCAGTTCTTC. The chain is built from TRBV19 and TRBJ2-1; D ambiguous. The CDR3 has 16 amino acids. Germline CDR1 and CDR2: LNHDA and SQIVND (reference sequence). V lost 3 bases to trimming and J lost 2 bases, with 14 bases between them.

The chain joins TRBV13 to TRBJ1-1; 8 bases agree with TRBD1. The CDR3 sequence is 15 residues long. V shed 5 bases and J 3 bases; nucleotides not matched to a gene: 8. Germline assignment: CDR1 PRHDT and CDR2 FYEKMQ (reference sequence). This CDR3 is CASSPYRGVDTEAFF. The CDR3 nucleotides read TGTGCCAGCAGCCCCTACAGGGGGGTGGACACTGAAGCTTTCTTT.

This clone was picked up one time. The same CDR3 also results from other DNA sequences found in this sample. J is TRBJ1-2 and V is TRBV12-3 or TRBV12-4; weak D call: TRBD1 (5 bases). Trimming took off 3 bases at V and 3 bases at J, with 8 bases between the two ends. The CDR3 totals 13 residues. CDR3 DNA sequence: TGTGCCAGCAGTTTGGGAGGGGACTATGGCTACACCTTC. This sequence encodes CASSLGGDYGYTF.

The V call is TRBV7-2, the J call TRBJ1-1; the D is unclear. Germline V gene data show CDR1 as SGHTA and CDR2 as FQGNSA. The CDR3 runs 13 residues. Deletions cut 4 bases from V and 4 bases from J, with 10 bases between. CDR3 in DNA: TGTGCCAGCAGCTCTTCGGTAACCACTGAAGCTTTCTTT. Amino acids: CASSSSVTTEAFF.

The chain carries TRBV15 and TRBJ1-5; 7 bases align to TRBD1. The CDR3 contains 17 residues. Trimming at V came to 0 bases and at J to 1 base, leaving 6 bases not matched to a gene. Germline assignment: CDR1 LNHNV and CDR2 YYDKDF (reference sequence). The CDR3: CATSRDKGTASNQPQHF. Here the CDR3 DNA reads TGTGCCACCAGCAGAGATAAGGGGACAGCAAGCAATCAGCCCCAGCATTTT.

This chain links TRBV3-1 (or the pseudogene TRBV3-2) with TRBJ2-3; D might be TRBD1 (5 bases). This CDR3 is built from 16 residues. The germline CDR1 and CDR2 sequences are LGHDT and YNNKEL (reference sequence). V lost 2 bases to trimming and J lost 1 base, with 13 bases between them. The CDR3 coding sequence is TGTGCCAGCAGCCAAACGCTCCGACAGCGCACAGATACGCAGTATTTT. It encodes CASSQTLRQRTDTQYF.

This chain links TRBV20-1 with TRBJ1-4; 7 bases match TRBD1. The CDR3 extends over 14 amino acids. Germline V gene sequence: CDR1 DFQATT, CDR2 SNEGSKA (reference sequence). V shed 3 bases, J shed 5 bases, and the junction held 6 bases outside the gene matches. In nucleotides, the CDR3 is TGCAGTGCTAGTCGGACAGGTGCGAATGAAAAACTGTTTTTT. Translated: CSASRTGANEKLFF.

In this sample, this clone turned up a few times. The rearrangement uses TRBV30 and TRBJ1-2; a possible D gene is TRBD1 (5 bases). Trimming shortened V by 0 bases and J by 8 bases, and 10 bases separated the two germline ends. In germline, CDR1 is GTSNPN, CDR2 SVGIG (reference sequence). CDR3 length: 12 residues. The CDR3 is CAWSVSQGGYTF. The CDR3 DNA follows: TGTGCCTGGAGTGTATCCCAGGGAGGCTACACCTTC.

This chain joins TRBV5-4 and TRBJ2-1; TRBD1 might be the D (6 bases). The CDR3 contains 12 residues. Germline assignment: CDR1 SGHNT and CDR2 YYREEE (reference sequence). Trimming left V 4 bases short and J 6 bases short, with 8 bases between. The CDR3 DNA is TGTGCCAGCAGCCTGGACAGCAATGAGCAGTTCTTC. Its protein is CASSLDSNEQFF.

The V and J genes are TRBV14 and TRBJ2-7; a weak D match, TRBD2 (6 bases). V was trimmed by 4 bases and J by 3 bases, leaving 10 bases between them. From germline, CDR1 is SGHDN and CDR2 FVKESK. The CDR3 runs to 13 residues. The CDR3 DNA reads as TGTGCCAGCAGCCCGGGAGTTTACTACGAGCAGTACTTC. As protein: CASSPGVYYEQYF.

The V and J genes are TRBV5-1 and TRBJ1-2; 7 bases agree with TRBD1. The CDR3 runs to 13 residues. J lost 4 bases, V lost 4 bases, and 4 bases had no gene match. Germline V gene lookup returns CDR1 SGHRS and CDR2 YFSETQ. CDR3 sequence (DNA): TGCGCCAGCAGCCCCGGGACAGCCTATGGCTACACCTTC. Protein product: CASSPGTAYGYTF.

This clone has only a few counts. The chain is built from TRBV30 and TRBJ1-5; D remains unclear. Germline CDR1 and CDR2: GTSNPN and SVGIG (reference sequence). The V end lost 0 bases, the J end lost 4 bases, and 7 bases lay between the germline ends. The CDR3 extends over 13 amino acids. CDR3 coding DNA: TGTGCCTGGAGTGTACAGACAAATCAGCCCCAGCATTTT. Residues: CAWSVQTNQPQHF.

The chain combines TRBV18 with TRBJ2-6; D possibly corresponds to TRBD1 (7 bases). The CDR3 is 17 amino acids. CDR1 is KGHSH, CDR2 LQKENI, per germline. Trimming stripped 6 bases from V and 4 bases from J, with 19 bases between. The CDR3 spells CASSRQGGLTGANVLTF. CDR3 coding DNA: TGTGCCAGCTCTCGACAGGGAGGACTTACCGGGGCCAACGTCCTGACTTTC.

This CDR3 is CASSYQGRSRTEAFF. The CDR3 DNA sequence: TGTGCCAGCAGTTATCAGGGTAGGTCGAGGACTGAAGCTTTCTTT. J is TRBJ1-1 and V is TRBV6-5; TRBD1 is a possible D gene (5 bases). The CDR3 loop spans 15 amino acids. V was trimmed by 3 bases and J by 5 bases, leaving 16 bases between them. The germline V gene has CDR1 MNHEY and CDR2 SVGAGI.

The V call is TRBV5-1, the J call TRBJ1-1; TRBD1 is a possible D gene (5 bases). V was shortened by 0 bases and J by 6 bases, with 12 bases between the two germline ends. Germline CDR1 SGHRS, CDR2 YFSETQ. This CDR3 spans 14 amino acids. The CDR3 DNA reads TGCGCCAGCAGCTTGGCCGCAGGGCGGTCTGAAGCTTTCTTT. It codes for CASSLAAGRSEAFF. Based on the CDR3 plus reference TRBV5-1 and TRBJ1-1, the full variable domain is KAGVTQTPRYLIKTRGQQVTLSCSPISGHRSVSWYQQTPGQGLQFLFEYFSETQRNKGNFPGRFSGRQFSNSRSEMNVSTLELGDSALYLCASSLAAGRSEAFFGQGTRLTVV.

The V call is TRBV6-5, the J call TRBJ1-5; D remains ambiguous. The CDR3 consists of 12 residues. The V gene's germline CDR1 is MNHEY and CDR2 SVGAGI. CDR3 loop: CSSGRVGQPQHF. DNA of the CDR3: TGTTCCTCGGGGAGGGTGGGTCAGCCCCAGCATTTT.

The rearrangement links TRBV30 to TRBJ2-3; D unclear. The germline gives CDR1 GTSNPN, CDR2 SVGIG (reference sequence). Trimming left V 6 bases short and J 0 bases short, with 13 bases between. The CDR3 runs to 14 residues. The CDR3 DNA follows: TGTGCCTGTTCCGTGAGGATGAGCACAGATACGCAGTATTTT. Protein sequence: CACSVRMSTDTQYF.

The chain has TRBV10-3 and TRBJ2-1, with 10 bases that match TRBD1. The CDR3 is 15 amino acids. Germline trimming cut 9 bases from V and 5 bases from J; bases unmatched to any gene: 10. The germline gives CDR1 ENHRY, CDR2 SYGVKD. CDR3 in DNA: TGTGCCATTCAGGGAGGGACAGGGGTTAACAATGAGCAGTTCTTC. Its protein is CAIQGGTGVNNEQFF.

The chain carries TRBV7-3 and TRBJ2-1; 11 bases match TRBD2. Germline CDR1 is SGHTA and CDR2 is FQGTGA. Trimming took 0 bases from V and 9 from J; bases not matched to a gene: 4. The CDR3 has 15 amino acids. CDR3 residues: CASSLTTSGVGEQFF. The CDR3 coding sequence is TGTGCCAGCAGCTTAACGACTAGCGGGGTTGGTGAGCAGTTCTTC.

V is TRBV30 and J is TRBJ2-7, with D possibly TRBD2 on 6 matching bases. The germline gives CDR1 GTSNPN, CDR2 SVGIG (reference sequence). The CDR3 has 13 amino acids. V gave up 1 base and J gave up 7 bases, with 14 bases separating them. CDR3 DNA: TGTGCCTGGAGTGAGCTGGGGGGTATAGAGCAGTACTTC. This encodes CAWSELGGIEQYF.

This rearrangement joins TRBV6-2 or TRBV6-3 to TRBJ1-3, with unresolved D. Germline lookup yields CDR1 MNHEY and CDR2 SVGEGT. Deletions cut 2 bases from V and 0 bases from J, with 17 bases between. CDR3 size: 18 residues. CDR3 in amino acids: CASSYRAPGLSSGNTIYF. CDR3 DNA sequence: TGTGCCAGCAGTTACCGCGCCCCCGGGTTAAGCTCTGGAAACACCATATATTTT.

The chain has TRBV10-3 and TRBJ1-2; D ambiguous. The CDR3 totals 13 residues. Germline lookup yields CDR1 ENHRY and CDR2 SYGVKD. Trimming pared 4 bases from V and 0 bases from J, leaving 6 bases between. Here the CDR3 reads CAISVAPNYGYTF. The DNA for the CDR3 is TGTGCCATCAGTGTGGCTCCTAACTATGGCTACACCTTC.